This is a list of T cell receptor beta chains from one sample in a study of blood T cell repertoires in COVID-19. TCRdb's table, derived via immunoSEQ multiplex PCR, lists solely in-frame clones and lacks some. The sample yields 250,000 to 400,000 clones, about nine tenths seen once. The sequenced material came from peripheral blood. Receptors originate from a woman in her twenties or thirties with COVID-19, enrolled during active disease. Both conserved end residues are part of each CDR3.

j_call,v_call,cdr3_length,cdr3_aa
TRBJ2-5,TRBV3-1/TRBV3-2,13,CASRRAGGETQYF
TRBJ2-1,TRBV10-2,16,CASSESAGGAYNEQFF
TRBJ1-6,TRBV10-1,19,CASSERLGRGVDYNSPLHF
TRBJ1-2,TRBV18,15,CASSPPTRTGEGYTF
TRBJ1-1,TRBV5-4,13,CASRGTGSLEAFF
TRBJ1-3,TRBV5-5,12,CASSPTGNTIYF
TRBJ2-1,TRBV11-2,17,CASSLDRGHLADYEQFF
TRBJ1-1,TRBV29-1,9,CSVSGEAFF
TRBJ2-7,TRBV6-6,13,CASHPGQGSEQYF
TRBJ2-7,TRBV4-1,22,CASSHKMNGTSGRAKESYEQYF
TRBJ2-7,TRBV27,13,CASSFRRELEQYF
TRBJ2-1,TRBV6-5,13,CASTPGYSNEQFF
TRBJ1-3,TRBV19,14,CASSPRKPGNTIYF
TRBJ1-2,TRBV6-6,14,CASSWSGTGIGYTF
TRBJ2-3,TRBV6-5,16,CASSYLDRGRPDTQYF
TRBJ2-5,TRBV5-1,14,CASSPGTGGKTQYF
TRBJ2-7,TRBV3-1/TRBV3-2,15,CASSQDSLPAYEQYF
TRBJ1-5,TRBV6-5,13,CASSPTAYQPQHF
TRBJ2-2,TRBV2,17,CASSVPVLAGNTGELFF
TRBJ1-5,TRBV27,16,CASSLSGRAGNQPQHF
TRBJ1-2,TRBV6-1,15,CASSEGQGRNYGYTF
TRBJ2-7,TRBV5-5,14,CASSPRDRHYEQYF
TRBJ1-4,TRBV2,14,CASSEDRATQKLFF
TRBJ2-1,TRBV9,15,CASSSGLAGYNEQFF
TRBJ1-6,TRBV2,12,CAGLGANSPLHF
TRBJ2-7,TRBV7-9,15,CASSPGGKISYEQYF
TRBJ1-5,TRBV2,14,CASSTKDRSRPQHF
TRBJ2-1,TRBV30,14,CAWSEAGTYNEQFF
TRBJ2-7,TRBV7-2,15,CASSLARLAEYEQYF
TRBJ1-5,TRBV28,14,CASSFGLSNQPQHF
TRBJ1-4,TRBV24-1,17,CATSGDLARNRGEKLFF
TRBJ2-5,TRBV19,14,CASEGRGGQETQYF
TRBJ2-3,TRBV5-1,14,CASKLAGDTDTQYF
TRBJ1-3,TRBV18,15,CASSEGQGSGNTIYF
TRBJ1-1,TRBV28,14,CASSPRGRGTEAFF
TRBJ2-7,TRBV9,18,CASSVGLRSGTVPYEQYF
TRBJ1-2,TRBV6-5,11,CASKRGDGYTF
TRBJ2-3,TRBV11-2,18,CASSLRGAGGGSTDTQYF
TRBJ1-4,TRBV14,13,CASSYRQKEKLFF
TRBJ1-2,TRBV28,14,CASRTGQGAYGYTF
TRBJ2-7,TRBV19,16,CASSMRADRGAYEQYF
TRBJ1-4,TRBV25-1,15,CASSESGNAGEKLFF
TRBJ2-3,TRBV5-1,14,CASSLYSSTDTQYF
TRBJ2-3,TRBV28,15,CASSERLASTDTQYF
TRBJ2-3,TRBV2,14,CASSDVLSTDTQYF
TRBJ1-1,TRBV7-8,12,CASSQRQGVAFF